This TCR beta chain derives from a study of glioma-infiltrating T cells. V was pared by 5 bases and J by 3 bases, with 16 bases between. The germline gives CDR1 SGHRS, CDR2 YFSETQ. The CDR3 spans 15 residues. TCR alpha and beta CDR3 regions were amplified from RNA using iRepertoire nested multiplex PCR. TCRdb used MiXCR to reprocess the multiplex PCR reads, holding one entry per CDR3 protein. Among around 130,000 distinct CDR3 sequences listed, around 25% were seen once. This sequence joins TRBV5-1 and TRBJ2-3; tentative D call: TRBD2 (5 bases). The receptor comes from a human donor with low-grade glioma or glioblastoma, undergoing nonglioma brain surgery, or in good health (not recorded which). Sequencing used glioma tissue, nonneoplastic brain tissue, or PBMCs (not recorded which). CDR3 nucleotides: TGCGCCAGCAGGTTGAGGATTCGGGAAACAGATACGCAGTATTTT. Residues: CASRLRIRETDTQYF.